This T cell receptor beta chain was sequenced during a study of response to subunit inactivated influenza vaccine (dated 2018 in TCRdb). Context from the whole study: Deep quantitative T cell receptor repertoire profiling was used in the study to track responses to a trivalent subunit inactivated influenza vaccine. General study outcomes and caveats: The authors suggested that each seasonal influenza vaccination may recruit only a limited number of new T cells.

As regards this clonotype: Its specific antigen is unknown. There are no base qualities to consult, and no much larger clone falls within one base.

The CDR3 covers 16 residues, taking in both the cysteine and the phenylalanine. Just CDR3 DNA is preserved here, 48 bases in frame from base 1. Looking up the germline V gene (reference sequence) yields CDR1 LGHDT and CDR2 YNNKEL. Clipping removes 3 bases from V and 1 base from J, with 9 as the unmatched junction base count. Libraries were constructed by RT-PCR. Sequencing relied on an Illumina HiSeq 2500. TCRdb took the public reads, trimmed them with fastp at Q25, ran MiXCR for clone calling and kept in-frame beta chains. Rows with one shared CDR3 protein collapse into an entry with the most common genes and DNA. Within this sample are 500,000 or so distinct CDR3 sequences, with approximately 15% of them counted one time only. The ten largest account for roughly 3% of the sample.

This receptor was taken from a man between 50 and 75 years old who received an inactivated influenza vaccine. Donor details come from another sample of the same person, matched by shared clones. The rearrangement joined TRBV3-1 to TRBJ2-7; 7 of the junction bases match TRBD1. The sample in question was CD4+ T cells sorted from PBMCs, obtained around 25 months after vaccination. The nucleotide sequence is given as TGTGCCAGCAGCCAGAGGGGGACAGCATTTTCCTACGAGCAGTACTTC. Translation gives CASSQRGTAFSYEQYF.